This TCR beta chain was recovered during a study of OX40 agonist ivuxolimab in advanced cancers. Study-wide points: Expanded clones were, on average, more numerous in CD8+ T cells than in CD4+.

Notes on this clone: The antigen remains unidentified.

From germline, CDR1 is SGHAT and CDR2 FQNNGV. This CDR3 comprises 16 residues. With 1 base removed from V and 0 bases from J, the gap between germline ends came to 9 bases. The data were produced by immunoSEQ multiplex PCR, yet TCRdb's version contains in-frame clones alone and is incomplete. This sample has around 65,000 clones, with around 93% found just once. The TCR sequence derives from an adult with an advanced solid tumor such as melanoma, head and neck, liver or kidney cancer. Material: CD4+ or CD8+ T cells sorted from blood, obtained in a trial of the OX40 agonist ivuxolimab. The J gene is TRBJ1-4, the V gene TRBV11-2; D gene unclear. CDR3 residues: CASSLVFGATNEKLFF. CDR3 in DNA: TGTGCCAGCAGCTTAGTTTTCGGAGCAACTAATGAAAAACTGTTTTTT.